The clone carrying this T cell receptor beta chain was counted a single time. The data derive from a study of T cell changes during pregnancy in multiple sclerosis. V dropped 0 bases and J dropped 4 bases, with 15 bases sitting between them. Germline assignment: CDR1 MNHEY and CDR2 SVGAGI. The CDR3 loop spans 16 amino acids. Generated by immunoSEQ multiplex PCR, the TCRdb table keeps only in-frame clones and is missing some. The sample carries fewer than 15,000 clones, 80% to 90% recorded once. This sample comprised CD8+ T cells from peripheral blood mononuclear cells, obtained in the first trimester of pregnancy. This TCR was recovered from a female donor with multiple sclerosis, enrolled in a pregnancy study. The chain joins TRBV6-5 to TRBJ1-1; D perhaps matches TRBD1 (6 bases). The CDR3 DNA reads TGTGCCAGCAGTTACTCGAACGGGGGGCAGAGCACTGAAGCTTTCTTT. It yields the protein CASSYSNGGQSTEAFF.